The next 15 T cell receptor beta chains were all read from a single sample in a study of blood T cell repertoires in COVID-19. Measured with immunoSEQ multiplex PCR; TCRdb has only the in-frame clones, and not every one. The sample records approximately 210,000 clones, 84% being singletons. Sequenced material: peripheral blood. These receptors came from a woman aged 50 to 60 with active or convalescent COVID-19.

In the case of this clone: In the same sample, other DNA sequences code for this CDR3. V and J are TRBV28 and TRBJ1-1; D gene uncertain. Germline CDR1 reads MDHEN; CDR2 reads SYDVKM. The CDR3 has 13 residues. Trimming pared 3 bases from V and 1 base from J, leaving 6 bases between. CDR3 residues: CASSFRRNTEAFF. CDR3 in DNA: TGTGCCAGCAGTTTTAGGAGGAACACTGAAGCTTTCTTT.

J is TRBJ1-5 and V is TRBV28; the D gene is possibly TRBD1 (5 bases). V was trimmed by 6 bases and J by 0 bases, leaving 21 bases between them. Germline loops: CDR1 MDHEN, CDR2 SYDVKM. The CDR3 has 18 amino acids. The CDR3, as DNA: TGTGCCAGCAGCCCCTCTCTGGGGGGATACCTTAGCAATCAGCCCCAGCATTTT. Encoded protein: CASSPSLGGYLSNQPQHF.

The V call is TRBV2, the J call TRBJ1-5; D not certain. Between the trimmed V and J ends, which lost 6 bases and 4 bases, there was a span of 10 bases. The CDR3 extends over 13 amino acids. Germline CDR1 is SNHLY and CDR2 is FYNNEI. The CDR3, as DNA: TGTGCCAGCAGAAGGGAGATGAATCAGCCCCAGCATTTT. Translated: CASRREMNQPQHF.

V is TRBV9 and J is TRBJ2-7; no firm D call. The CDR3 has 14 residues. V lost 4 bases and J lost 2, with 13 bases in between. The germline V gene encodes CDR1 SGDLS and CDR2 YYNGEE. This CDR3 is CASSPEVATYEQYF. Written as DNA, the CDR3 is TGTGCCAGCAGCCCAGAAGTGGCAACCTACGAGCAGTACTTC.

This chain uses TRBV28 with TRBJ2-5; TRBD2 agrees at 12 bases. Trimming removed 2 bases from V and 5 bases from J; junction bases left unmatched: 12. CDR3 length: 18 residues. The germline gives CDR1 MDHEN, CDR2 SYDVKM. The CDR3 bases are TGTGCCAGCAGTTTAATAACTAGCGGGAGGTTACTTGGGGAGACCCAGTACTTC. It translates to CASSLITSGRLLGETQYF.

The V and J genes are TRBV6-5 and TRBJ2-7; 7 bases agree with TRBD2. The CDR3 contains 16 residues. Looked up from germline, CDR1 is MNHEY and CDR2 is SVGAGI. V was clipped by 0 bases and J by 5 bases; unmatched bases: 10. For the CDR3, the DNA is TGTGCCAGCAGTTACTCCTATGGAGGGAGGGCCCACGAGCAGTACTTC. It encodes CASSYSYGGRAHEQYF.

The gene calls are TRBV29-1 and TRBJ2-5, with D tentatively TRBD2 (5 bases). This CDR3 has 16 residues. In germline, CDR1 is SQVTM, CDR2 ANQGSEA. Trimming left V 2 bases short and J 2 bases short, with 18 bases between. The CDR3 region is CSVEPRDGSVQETQYF. As DNA, the CDR3 is TGCAGCGTTGAACCCCGCGATGGTAGCGTACAAGAGACCCAGTACTTC.

The gene calls are TRBV3-1 (or the pseudogene TRBV3-2) and TRBJ1-6; TRBD1 aligns across 8 bases. The V segment lost 3 bases and the J segment 6 bases; nucleotides outside the gene matches: 1. Germline V gives CDR1 LGHDT, CDR2 YNNKEL (reference sequence). The CDR3 is 14 residues long. The CDR3 region is CASSQGQANSPLHF. The CDR3 DNA sequence: TGTGCCAGCAGCCAGGGACAGGCTAATTCACCCCTCCACTTT.

The chain links TRBV10-3 to TRBJ1-6; D is perhaps TRBD1 (6 bases). CDR3 length: 16 amino acids. V shed 3 bases and J shed 9 bases, with 18 bases lying between them. The germline CDR1 and CDR2 sequences are ENHRY and SYGVKD. The chain's CDR3 is CAISDGLGQSGSPLHF. CDR3 nucleotides: TGTGCCATCAGTGACGGTCTAGGACAGAGTGGTTCACCCCTCCACTTT.

The chain is built from TRBV12-1 and TRBJ2-1; TRBD1, the table's D call, lacks a check against the DNA. TRBV12-1 is given as a pseudogene. The CDR3 has 18 residues. The CDR3 bases are TGTGCCAGCAGCTTTGTAGGGACAGGGTTAACCACCTACAATGAGCAGTTCTTC. Residues: CASSFVGTGLTTYNEQFF.

The chain has TRBV30 and TRBJ1-3, with D maybe TRBD1 (5 bases). The CDR3 runs to 15 residues. Trimming took 0 bases from V and 9 from J, leaving 18 bases between them. The germline gives CDR1 GTSNPN, CDR2 SVGIG (reference sequence). CDR3 bases: TGTGCCTGGAGTGTGCGGGCAGGTCCCGGGGGCACCATATATTTT. This encodes CAWSVRAGPGGTIYF.

This chain joins TRBV4-1 and TRBJ1-2, with D possibly matching TRBD1 (5 bases). V lost 1 base, J lost 4 bases, and 16 bases lay in between. This CDR3 is 16 amino acids long. CDR1 is MGHRA and CDR2 is YSYEKL in the germline V gene. DNA for the CDR3: TGCGCCAGCAGCCAAGCACCGCGGGGCAGGAGCTATGGCTACACCTTC. This encodes CASSQAPRGRSYGYTF.

This chain uses TRBV6-6 with TRBJ1-5, with 8 bases that match TRBD1. This CDR3 spans 16 amino acids. Germline values: CDR1 MNHNY, CDR2 SVGAGI (reference sequence). The V and J ends lost 5 bases and 5 bases, in that order; junction bases with no gene match: 11. The CDR3 DNA is TGTGCCAGCAGTCGAGGACAGGGAGGATCGGATCAGCCCCAGCATTTT. This translates into CASSRGQGGSDQPQHF.

The chain carries TRBV6-5 and TRBJ1-1; D may be TRBD1 (6 bases). Trimming stripped 7 bases from V and 1 base from J, with 16 bases between. The length of the CDR3 is 15 residues. CDR1 is MNHEY, CDR2 SVGAGI, per germline. The CDR3 spells CASTLRTGQNTEAFF. In DNA form, the CDR3 reads TGTGCCAGCACCCTAAGGACGGGACAGAACACTGAAGCTTTCTTT.

The rearrangement links TRBV10-3 to TRBJ2-2; 12 positions match TRBD2. The CDR3 length is 16 residues. With 2 bases clipped from V and 6 bases from J, the junction kept 4 bases outside the gene matches. Germline loops: CDR1 ENHRY, CDR2 SYGVKD. The CDR3 protein is CAISEASGRGSGELFF. CDR3 sequence (DNA): TGTGCCATCAGTGAGGCTAGCGGGAGGGGGTCCGGGGAGCTGTTTTTT.